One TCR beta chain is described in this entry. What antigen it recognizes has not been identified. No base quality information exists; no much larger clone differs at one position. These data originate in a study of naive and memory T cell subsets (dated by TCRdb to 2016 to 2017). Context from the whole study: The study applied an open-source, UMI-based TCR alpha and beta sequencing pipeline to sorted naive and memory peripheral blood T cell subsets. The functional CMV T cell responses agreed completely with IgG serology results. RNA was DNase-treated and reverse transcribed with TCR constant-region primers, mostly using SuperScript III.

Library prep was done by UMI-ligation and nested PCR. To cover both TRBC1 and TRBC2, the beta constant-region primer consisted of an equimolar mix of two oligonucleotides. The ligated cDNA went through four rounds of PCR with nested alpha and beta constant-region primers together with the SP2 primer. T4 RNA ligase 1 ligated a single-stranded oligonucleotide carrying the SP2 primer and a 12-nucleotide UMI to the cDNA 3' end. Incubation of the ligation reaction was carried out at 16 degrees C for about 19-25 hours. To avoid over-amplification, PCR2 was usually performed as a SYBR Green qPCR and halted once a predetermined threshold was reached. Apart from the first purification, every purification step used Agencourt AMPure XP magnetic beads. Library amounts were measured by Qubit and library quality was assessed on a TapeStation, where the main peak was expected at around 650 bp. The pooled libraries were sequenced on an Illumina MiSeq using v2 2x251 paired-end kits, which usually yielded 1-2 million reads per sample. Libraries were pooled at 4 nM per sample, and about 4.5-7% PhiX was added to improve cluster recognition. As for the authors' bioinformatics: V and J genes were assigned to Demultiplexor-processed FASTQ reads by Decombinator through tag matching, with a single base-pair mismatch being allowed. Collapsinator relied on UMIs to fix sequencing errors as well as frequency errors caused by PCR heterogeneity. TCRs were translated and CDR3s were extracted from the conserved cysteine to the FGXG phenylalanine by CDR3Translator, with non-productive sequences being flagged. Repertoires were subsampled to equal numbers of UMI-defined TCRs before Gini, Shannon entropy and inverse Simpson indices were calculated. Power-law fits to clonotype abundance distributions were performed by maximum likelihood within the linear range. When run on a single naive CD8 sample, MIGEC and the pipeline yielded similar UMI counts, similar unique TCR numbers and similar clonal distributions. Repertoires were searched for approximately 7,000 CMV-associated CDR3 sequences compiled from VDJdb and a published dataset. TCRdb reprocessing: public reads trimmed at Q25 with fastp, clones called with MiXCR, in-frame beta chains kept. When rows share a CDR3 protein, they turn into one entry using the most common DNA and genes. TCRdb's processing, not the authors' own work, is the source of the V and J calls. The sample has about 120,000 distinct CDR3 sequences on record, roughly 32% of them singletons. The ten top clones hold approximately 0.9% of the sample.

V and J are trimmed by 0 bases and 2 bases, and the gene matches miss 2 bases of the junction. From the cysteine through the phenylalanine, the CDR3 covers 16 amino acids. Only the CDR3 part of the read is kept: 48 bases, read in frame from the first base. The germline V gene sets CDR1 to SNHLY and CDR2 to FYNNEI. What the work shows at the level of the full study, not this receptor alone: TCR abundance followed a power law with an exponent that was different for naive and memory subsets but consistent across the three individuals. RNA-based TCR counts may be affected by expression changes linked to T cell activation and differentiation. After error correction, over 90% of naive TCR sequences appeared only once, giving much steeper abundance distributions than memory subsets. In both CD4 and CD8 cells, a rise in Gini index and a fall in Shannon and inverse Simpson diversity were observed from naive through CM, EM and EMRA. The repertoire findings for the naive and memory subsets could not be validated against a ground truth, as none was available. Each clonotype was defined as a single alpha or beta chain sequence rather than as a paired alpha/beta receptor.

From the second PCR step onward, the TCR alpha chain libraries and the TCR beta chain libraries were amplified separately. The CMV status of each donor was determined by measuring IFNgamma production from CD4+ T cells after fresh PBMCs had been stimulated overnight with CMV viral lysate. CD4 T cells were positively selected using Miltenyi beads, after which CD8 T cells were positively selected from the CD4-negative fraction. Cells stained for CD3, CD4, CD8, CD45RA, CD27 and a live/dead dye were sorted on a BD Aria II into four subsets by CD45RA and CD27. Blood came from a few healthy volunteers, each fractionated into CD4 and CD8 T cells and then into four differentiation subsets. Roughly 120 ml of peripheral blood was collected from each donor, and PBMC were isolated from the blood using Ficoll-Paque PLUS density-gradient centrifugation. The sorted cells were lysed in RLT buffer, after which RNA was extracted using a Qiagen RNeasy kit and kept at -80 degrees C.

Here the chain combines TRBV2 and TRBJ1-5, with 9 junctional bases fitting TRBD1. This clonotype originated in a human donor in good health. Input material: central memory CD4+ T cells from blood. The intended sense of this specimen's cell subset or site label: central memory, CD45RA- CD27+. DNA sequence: TGTGCCAGCAGTGAAGCTAGGGACAGGGGCAATCAGCCCCAGCATTTT. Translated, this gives CASSEARDRGNQPQHF.